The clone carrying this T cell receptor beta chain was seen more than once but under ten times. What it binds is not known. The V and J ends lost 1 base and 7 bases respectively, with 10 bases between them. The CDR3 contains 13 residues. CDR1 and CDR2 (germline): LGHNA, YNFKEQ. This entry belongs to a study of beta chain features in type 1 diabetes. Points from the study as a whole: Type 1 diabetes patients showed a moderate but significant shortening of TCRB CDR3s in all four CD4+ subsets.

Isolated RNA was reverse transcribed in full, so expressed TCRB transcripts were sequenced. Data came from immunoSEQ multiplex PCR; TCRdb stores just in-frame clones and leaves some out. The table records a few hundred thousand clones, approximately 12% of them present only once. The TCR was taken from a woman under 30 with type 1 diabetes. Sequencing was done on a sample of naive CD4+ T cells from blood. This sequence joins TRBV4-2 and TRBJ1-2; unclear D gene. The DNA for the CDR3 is TGTGCCAGCAGCCAAGGACTCTATGGTGGCTACACCTTC. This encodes CASSQGLYGGYTF.